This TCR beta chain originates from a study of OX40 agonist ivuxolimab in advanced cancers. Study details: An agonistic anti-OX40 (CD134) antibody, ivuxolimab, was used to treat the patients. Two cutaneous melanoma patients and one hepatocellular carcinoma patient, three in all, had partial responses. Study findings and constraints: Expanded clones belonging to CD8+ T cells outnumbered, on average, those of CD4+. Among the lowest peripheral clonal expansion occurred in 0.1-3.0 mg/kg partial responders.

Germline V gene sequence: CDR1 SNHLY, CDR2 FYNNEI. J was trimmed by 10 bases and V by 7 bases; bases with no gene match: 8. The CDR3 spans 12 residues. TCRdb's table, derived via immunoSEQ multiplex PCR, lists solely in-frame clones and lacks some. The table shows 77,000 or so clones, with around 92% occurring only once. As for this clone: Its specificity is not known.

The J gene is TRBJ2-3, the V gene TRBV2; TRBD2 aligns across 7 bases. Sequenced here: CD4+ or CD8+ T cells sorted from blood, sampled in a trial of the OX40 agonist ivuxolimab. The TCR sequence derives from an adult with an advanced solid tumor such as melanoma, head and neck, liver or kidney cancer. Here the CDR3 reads CASKRDYSAQYF. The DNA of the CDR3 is TGTGCCAGCAAGCGGGACTACTCAGCGCAGTATTTT.